Listed here are 20 T cell receptor beta chains from one sample, sequenced in a study of T cell changes during pregnancy in multiple sclerosis. Repertoires were generated with immunoSEQ multiplex PCR, while TCRdb's copy carries only in-frame clones and drops some. The sample lists tens of thousands of clones, 80% to 95% occurring once. The sample consisted of CD4+ T cells from peripheral blood mononuclear cells, taken after pregnancy. The source is a female donor in good health, enrolled as a control in a pregnancy study.

CDR3 bases: TGTGCCAGCAGGTCCTACAGGGGTTTTTCCTACGAGCAGTACTTC. Protein sequence: CASRSYRGFSYEQYF. The chain uses TRBV6-5 and TRBJ2-7, with TRBD1 matching 7 bases. Germline-derived CDR1 and CDR2 are MNHEY and SVGAGI. V gave up 6 bases and J gave up 1 base; unmatched junction bases: 9. There are 15 residues in the CDR3.

V gene TRBV5-1 combines with J gene TRBJ2-1; 7 bases fit TRBD2. The CDR3 is 15 residues long. V was clipped by 0 bases and J by 6 bases; unmatched bases: 6. CDR1 is SGHRS and CDR2 is YFSETQ in the germline V gene. CDR3 sequence (DNA): TGCGCCAGCAGCTTGGCCCGTTCGGGGGGCAATGAGCAGTTCTTC. Translation gives CASSLARSGGNEQFF. Full variable domain (missing parts from reference TRBV5-1 and TRBJ2-1): KAGVTQTPRYLIKTRGQQVTLSCSPISGHRSVSWYQQTPGQGLQFLFEYFSETQRNKGNFPGRFSGRQFSNSRSEMNVSTLELGDSALYLCASSLARSGGNEQFFGPGTRLTVL.

This sequence joins TRBV2 and TRBJ1-5, with 8 positions matching TRBD1. V shed 6 bases, J shed 2 bases, and the junction held 0 bases outside the gene matches. The CDR3 is made up of 13 amino acids. Germline CDR1 SNHLY, CDR2 FYNNEI. CDR3 nucleotide sequence: TGTGCCAGCAGGGGACAGGGCAATCAGCCCCAGCATTTT. It translates to CASRGQGNQPQHF.

The V call is TRBV6-5, the J call TRBJ1-2, with no clear D. The V end was cut by 2 bases, the J end by 6 bases, with 16 bases between. CDR1 is MNHEY and CDR2 is SVGAGI in the germline V gene. There are 15 residues in the CDR3. CDR3 residues: CASSYDPRGIDGYTF. Written as DNA, the CDR3 is TGTGCCAGCAGTTACGATCCTCGGGGAATAGATGGCTACACCTTC.

The chain employs TRBV6-1 and TRBJ1-5; 8 bases align to TRBD1. From germline, CDR1 is MNHNS and CDR2 SASEGT. The CDR3 runs to 17 residues. With 4 bases clipped from V and 3 bases from J, the junction kept 11 bases outside the gene matches. The CDR3 nucleotides read TGTGCCAGCAGTGGCGTAGGTCGACAGGGGAACAATCAGCCCCAGCATTTT. Protein: CASSGVGRQGNNQPQHF.

This clone has a single count. The V call is TRBV7-3, the J call TRBJ2-2; D unresolved. The V and J ends lost 0 bases and 6 bases respectively, with 17 bases between them. Germline CDR1 SGHTA, CDR2 FQGTGA. The CDR3 runs to 17 residues. The CDR3 loop is CASSLTGRIVAPGELFF. CDR3 bases: TGTGCCAGCAGCTTAACTGGTAGAATAGTAGCCCCCGGGGAGCTGTTTTTT.

The table lists this clone with a few counts. V and J are TRBV7-2 and TRBJ1-6; 10 bases match TRBD1. After removal of 2 bases from V and 10 bases from J, the junction contained 8 bases not matched to a gene. This CDR3 contains 16 residues. Germline values: CDR1 SGHTA, CDR2 FQGNSA. CDR3 amino acids: CASSLRPGQGTSPLHF. The CDR3, as DNA: TGTGCCAGCAGCTTAAGGCCGGGACAGGGGACCTCACCCCTCCACTTT.

The V gene is TRBV7-8, the J gene TRBJ2-1; 7 bases line up with TRBD2. J was trimmed by 3 bases and V by 5 bases; bases with no gene match: 4. Germline V gene data show CDR1 as SGHVS and CDR2 as FQNEAQ. This CDR3 comprises 14 residues. The CDR3 loop is CASSLLANYNEQFF. The CDR3 DNA reads as TGTGCCAGCAGCCTACTAGCGAACTACAATGAGCAGTTCTTC. Drawing the rest from reference TRBV7-8 and TRBJ2-1, the complete variable domain is GAGVSQSPRYKVAKRGQDVALRCDPISGHVSLFWYQQALGQGPEFLTYFQNEAQLDKSGLPSDRFFAERPEGSVSTLKIQRTQQEDSAVYLCASSLLANYNEQFFGPGTRLTVL.

The J gene is TRBJ2-5, the V gene TRBV5-4, with TRBD1 matching 8 bases. Germline V gene sequence: CDR1 SGHNT, CDR2 YYREEE (reference sequence). V lost 5 bases, J lost 2 bases, and 8 bases stayed unmatched. The length of the CDR3 is 15 residues. The CDR3 sequence is CASRRRDRPQETQYF. CDR3 DNA: TGTGCCAGCAGGCGCCGGGACAGGCCACAAGAGACCCAGTACTTC.

V and J are TRBV6-5 and TRBJ2-7, with D maybe TRBD1 (6 bases). Germline CDR1 is MNHEY and CDR2 is SVGAGI. V dropped 0 bases and J dropped 5 bases, with 11 bases sitting between them. This CDR3 region has 14 residues. The CDR3 protein is CASSYSRTVHEQYF. CDR3 DNA sequence: TGTGCCAGCAGTTACTCGCGGACAGTACACGAGCAGTACTTC.

The rearrangement joins TRBV7-2 to TRBJ1-1, with no clear D. Trimming pared 1 base from V and 9 bases from J, leaving 15 bases between. CDR1 and CDR2 from the germline V gene are SGHTA and FQGNSA. CDR3 length: 14 amino acids. The CDR3 loop reads CASSLGSLLGQAFF. As DNA, the CDR3 is TGTGCCAGCAGCTTAGGTTCTCTACTTGGGCAAGCTTTCTTT. Using reference TRBV7-2 and TRBJ1-1 for the parts outside the CDR3, the full variable domain is GAGVSQSPSNKVTEKGKDVELRCDPISGHTALYWYRQSLGQGLEFLIYFQGNSAPDKSGLPSDRFSAERTGGSVSTLTIQRTQQEDSAVYLCASSLGSLLGQAFFGQGTRLTVV.

The chain employs TRBV7-9 and TRBJ1-4; 7 bases line up with TRBD1. Trimming cost V 5 bases and J 5 bases; bases outside gene matches: 5. The CDR3 length is 14 residues. Looked up from germline, CDR1 is SEHNR and CDR2 is FQNEAQ (reference sequence). This CDR3 reads CASSRETGNEKLFF. In nucleotides, the CDR3 is TGTGCCAGCAGCCGCGAGACAGGGAATGAAAAACTGTTTTTT.

The rearrangement uses TRBV7-9 and TRBJ2-3; no definite D call. V was trimmed by 2 bases and J by 3 bases, leaving 6 bases between them. In germline, CDR1 is SEHNR, CDR2 FQNEAQ (reference sequence). The CDR3 runs 13 residues. The CDR3 nucleotides are TGTGCCAGCAGCTTAATAATGACAGATACGCAGTATTTT. It is translated as CASSLIMTDTQYF.

In regard to this clone: At one end, the junction sequence differs from germline, possibly due to a read error. The CDR3 DNA reads as TGCGCCAGCAGCCAATTGTTCCCAAGGTCACAGGGTAGCGATCAGCCCCAGCATTTT. This gives the protein CASSQLFPRSQGSDQPQHF. The rearrangement uses TRBV4-1 and TRBJ1-5; possibly TRBD1 for D (6 bases). The CDR3 runs 19 residues. Germline lookup yields CDR1 MGHRA and CDR2 YSYEKL.

The rearrangement links TRBV5-1 to TRBJ2-1; the D gene is possibly TRBD2 (7 bases). This CDR3 has 14 amino acids. Germline loops: CDR1 SGHRS, CDR2 YFSETQ. The germline V and J ends were trimmed by 5 bases and 7 bases, with 16 bases remaining between them. The CDR3, as DNA: TGCGCCAGCAGTTCGGGAAGGGGGGGGAATGAGCAGTTCTTC. It translates to CASSSGRGGNEQFF.

This chain uses TRBV18 with TRBJ1-6; perhaps TRBD1 as D (5 bases). Germline CDR1 is KGHSH and CDR2 is LQKENI. Trimming stripped 4 bases from V and 5 bases from J, with 12 bases between. CDR3 length: 15 residues. CDR3 in DNA: TGTGCCAGCTCACTGGTAGGGGCGAATAATTCACCCCTCCACTTT. This codes for CASSLVGANNSPLHF.

The rearrangement links TRBV4-2 to TRBJ1-5; D not resolved. V was pared by 5 bases and J by 6 bases, with 8 bases between. The CDR3 runs 12 residues. CDR1 and CDR2 from the germline V gene are LGHNA and YNFKEQ. CDR3 nucleotide sequence: TGTGCCAGCAGCACGGGTTCTCAGCCCCAGCATTTT. Its translation is CASSTGSQPQHF.

This chain uses TRBV4-2 with TRBJ1-5, with a possible D match to TRBD1 (6 bases). V was cut by 3 bases and J by 11 bases, with 14 bases left in between. The germline gives CDR1 LGHNA, CDR2 YNFKEQ. The CDR3 extends over 13 amino acids. CDR3 nucleotide sequence: TGTGCCAGCAGCCAGGCAGGGGATCGGGCCCAGCATTTT. Protein: CASSQAGDRAQHF.

The J gene is TRBJ2-7, the V gene TRBV7-9, with 9 bases lining up with TRBD1. The V gene's germline CDR1 is SEHNR and CDR2 FQNEAQ (reference sequence). V lost 2 bases to trimming and J lost 5 bases; unmatched junction nucleotides: 7. This CDR3 is built from 15 residues. In DNA form, the CDR3 reads TGTGCCAGCAGCTTAATGGGACAGGGTATGGACGAGCAGTACTTC. Its protein product is CASSLMGQGMDEQYF.

The rearrangement links TRBV9 to TRBJ2-1; 7 positions agree with TRBD2. Trimming cost V 0 bases and J 9 bases; bases outside gene matches: 6. The CDR3 length is 14 residues. Germline-derived CDR1 and CDR2 are SGDLS and YYNGEE. The CDR3 sequence: CASSVVGGAGEQFF. Written as DNA, the CDR3 is TGTGCCAGCAGCGTAGTGGGAGGGGCGGGTGAGCAGTTCTTC.